This TCR beta chain comes out of a study of shared clonotypes between healthy human individuals (dated by TCRdb to the early 2020s). For the wider study: The cohort comprised a couple of women and a few men aged 18 to 49 years. The study deeply sequenced blood TCR repertoires of about 5 healthy adults to estimate repertoire size and the extent of clonotype sharing between individuals. To increase sequencing depth and limit assay-specific biases, different laboratories used diverse techniques to prepare libraries and sequence TCR repertoires. For each donor, CD4 naive and CD4 memory were each run on three plates, CD8 naive on two plates, and CD8 memory on one plate. Per donor, leukapheresis produced somewhere between about 0.8 and 9 billion PBMCs.

The donors were healthy, HIV-negative adults who had no recently reported acute infections or vaccinations. Every donor was a Caucasian adult residing in Nashville, Tennessee, USA. CD4+ T cells were enriched by magnetic negative selection; naive cells were then positively selected on CD45RA, and the negative fraction formed the memory subset. Blood was collected by leukapheresis, and PBMCs were isolated by Ficoll-Histopaque density gradient centrifugation and then cryopreserved in liquid nitrogen vapor phase. Purity and quantity of every magnetically sorted T cell population were checked by analytical flow cytometry. From each sorted fraction, genomic DNA was isolated and quantified by UV absorbance on a Nanodrop 2000c. Broad study findings and their caveats: Rarefaction of sorted-subset datasets indicated incomplete sequencing despite the large sequencing depth. Pairwise subsampling led to the expectation that sequencing depth would affect the degree of clonotype sharing among donors. Because the study included a small number of donors, the genetic and exposure-history diversity represented was limited. Only blood was sampled, and tissue TCR repertoires likely differ from those in blood. Approximately 4.8% of naive CD4, around 4% of naive CD8, about 2.4% of memory CD4, and 0.35% to 0.5% of memory CD8 clonotypes were shared across several donors. Naive subsets generally had larger estimated clonotype richness than memory subsets did. Compared with non-shared clonotypes, clonotypes shared by all four sorted-subset donors had higher generation probabilities.

The CDR3, cysteine through phenylalanine, is 15 amino acids long. Only the CDR3 DNA is retained, 45 bases long and in frame from the first base. Trimming costs V 5 bases and J 2 bases, and their ends lie 15 bases apart. The germline V gene (reference sequence) gives CDR1 as MNHEY and CDR2 as SMNVEV. Comments on this clone: Its antigen is currently not known. One base away there is no much larger clone; base qualities are not given.

Using the deep immunoSEQ assay, multiplex PCR amplified TCR CDR3 regions from genomic DNA. Extracted genomic DNA from each cell subset was distributed evenly across all wells of several immunoSEQ 96-well plates, and each plate was treated as a replicate. For sorted subsets, around 200 ng genomic DNA, equal to 25,000 to 35,000 T cell genomes, was loaded into each replicate PCR. Purified libraries were measured with a Qubit 3.0 fluorometer, size-checked on a Bioanalyzer 2100, and measured again with the KAPA Library Quantification kit. A separate single-read 150-cycle Illumina NextSeq 550 flow cell was used to sequence each immunoSEQ 96-well plate. The source study handled its data this way. Because only junctional sequences without quality scores were contained in the immunoSEQ output, filtering matching that applied to full-length reads could not be performed. Sequences were annotated with PyIR, a Python wrapper for IgBLAST v1.9, and V/J genes and CDR3 were assigned using IMGT germline references. Reads were removed for weak V/J assignments (E-value above 1e-6), missing CDR3, stop codons, out-of-frame junctions, or ambiguous translated residues. A V3J clonotype was defined by an identical inferred V gene, J gene, and CDR3 amino acid sequence. The percentage overlap between two repertoires was calculated by dividing the number of shared unique clonotypes by the size of the smaller repertoire. Repertoire richness was assessed with RTK rarefaction, the Chao1 estimator, and Recon v2.1 estimates of unobserved clonotypes. For all TCRbeta clonotypes obtained by the gDNA method from a handful of donors, generation probabilities were computed with OLGA. TCRdb obtained this table from immuneACCESS and retained in-frame rearrangements with V and J assigned. These tables miss some clones; where compared with another copy, unresolved V genes account for less than half of the shortfall, and the remainder is unexplained. That table gives V, J and clone size, and the DNA gave D and trimming. Present in this sample are approximately 2.4 million clones, 90% to 97% of which were seen just once. The ten largest account for roughly 0.13% of the sample.

The sample comprised naive CD4+ T cells sorted from blood. According to the study, the label for this sample's cell subset or site signals: CD45RA+ positively selected. Recombination connected TRBV27 to TRBJ2-5; the D region possibly corresponds to TRBD1 (6 bases align). The TCR originated in a man between 18 and 35 years old in good health. The bases are TGTGCCAGCAGTGGCCGGACAGTAAAACAAGAGACCCAGTACTTC. Translated, it gives CASSGRTVKQETQYF.